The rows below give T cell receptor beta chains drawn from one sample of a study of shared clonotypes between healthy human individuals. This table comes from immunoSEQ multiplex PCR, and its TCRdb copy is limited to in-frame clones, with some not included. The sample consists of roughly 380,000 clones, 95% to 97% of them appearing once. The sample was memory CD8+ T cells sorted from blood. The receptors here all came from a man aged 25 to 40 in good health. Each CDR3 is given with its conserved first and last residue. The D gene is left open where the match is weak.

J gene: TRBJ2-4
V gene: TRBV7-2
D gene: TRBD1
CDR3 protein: CASSPTGGGGGAKNIQYF
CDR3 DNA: TGTGCCAGCAGCCCAACAGGGGGCGGGGGTGGCGCCAAAAACATTCAGTACTTC

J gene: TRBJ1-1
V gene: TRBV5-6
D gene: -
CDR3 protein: CASTGQTNTEAFF
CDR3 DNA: TGTGCCAGCACGGGACAAACGAACACTGAAGCTTTCTTT

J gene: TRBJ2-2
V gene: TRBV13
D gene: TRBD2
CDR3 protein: CASSPGLAGWRNTGELFF
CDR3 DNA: TGTGCCAGCAGCCCGGGACTAGCGGGGTGGAGGAACACCGGGGAGCTGTTTTTT

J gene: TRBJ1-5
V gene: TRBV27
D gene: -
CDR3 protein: CASSFGGGQPQHF
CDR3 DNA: TGTGCCAGCAGTTTCGGGGGAGGACAGCCCCAGCATTTT

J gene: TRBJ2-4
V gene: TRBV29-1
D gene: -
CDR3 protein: CSVEDRAGHQYF
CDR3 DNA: TGCAGCGTTGAAGATCGGGCGGGACACCAGTACTTC

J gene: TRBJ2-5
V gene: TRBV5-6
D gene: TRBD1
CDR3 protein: CASNDAWTGEETQYF
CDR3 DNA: TGTGCCAGTAACGATGCCTGGACAGGGGAAGAGACCCAGTACTTC

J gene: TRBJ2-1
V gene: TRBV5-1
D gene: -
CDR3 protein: CASSLRGKQFF
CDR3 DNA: TGCGCCAGCAGCTTGCGGGGGAAGCAGTTCTTC

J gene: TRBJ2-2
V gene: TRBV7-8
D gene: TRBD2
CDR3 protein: CASSSPRTSGELFF
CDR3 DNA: TGTGCCAGCAGCTCCCCAAGGACTAGCGGGGAGCTGTTTTTT

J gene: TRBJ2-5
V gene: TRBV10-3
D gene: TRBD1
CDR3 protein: CAISERQGVSETQYF
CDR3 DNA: TGTGCCATCAGTGAACGGCAGGGGGTGTCAGAGACCCAGTACTTC

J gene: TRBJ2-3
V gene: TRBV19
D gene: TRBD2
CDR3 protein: CASSPLAGADTQYF
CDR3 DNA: TGTGCCAGTAGTCCACTAGCGGGAGCAGATACGCAGTATTTT

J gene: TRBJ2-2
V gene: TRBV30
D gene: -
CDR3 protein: CAWLGGELFF
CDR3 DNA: TGTGCCTGGCTAGGGGGGGAGCTGTTTTTT

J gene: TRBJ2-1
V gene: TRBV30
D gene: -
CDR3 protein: CAWGGNGEQFF
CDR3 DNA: TGTGCCTGGGGTGGGAATGGTGAGCAGTTCTTC

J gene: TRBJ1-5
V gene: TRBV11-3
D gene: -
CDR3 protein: CASSLVFRVGQPQHF
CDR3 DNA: TGTGCCAGCAGCTTAGTTTTCAGGGTGGGCCAGCCCCAGCATTTT

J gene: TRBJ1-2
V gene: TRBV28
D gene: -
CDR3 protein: CASIVRGGGKDGYTF
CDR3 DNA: TGTGCCAGTATCGTTCGGGGGGGCGGAAAAGATGGCTACACCTTC